A single sample is the source of the 20 T cell receptor beta chains below, sequenced in a study of blood T cell repertoires in COVID-19. Sequencing used immunoSEQ multiplex PCR; TCRdb keeps in-frame clones, though not all of them. The sample holds fewer than 150,000 clones, over 75% seen once. Sequenced sample: peripheral blood. These receptors all stem from a man aged 45-65 years with acute or convalescent COVID-19.

The chain links TRBV30 to TRBJ1-1; a weak D match, TRBD1 (5 bases). The CDR3 runs 13 residues. The germline V and J ends were trimmed by 4 bases and 3 bases, with 12 bases remaining between them. Germline values: CDR1 GTSNPN, CDR2 SVGIG (reference sequence). CDR3 in DNA: TGTGCCTGGACCCTCTGGGGGGACACTGAAGCTTTCTTT. This gives the protein CAWTLWGDTEAFF.

The J gene is TRBJ1-2, the V gene TRBV28, with 7 bases identical to TRBD1. The CDR3 sequence is 16 residues long. CDR1 and CDR2 (germline): MDHEN, SYDVKM. Trimming at V came to 4 bases and at J to 4 bases, leaving 12 bases not matched to a gene. CDR3 sequence reads: CASSSESGTAFYGYTF. The DNA for the CDR3 is TGTGCCAGCAGTTCCGAATCCGGGACAGCTTTCTATGGCTACACCTTC.

The chain is built from TRBV19 and TRBJ1-4, with D unclear. The CDR3 runs 14 residues. Trimming removed 5 bases from V and 8 bases from J, with 15 bases in between. Per germline, CDR1 LNHDA and CDR2 SQIVND (reference sequence). DNA of the CDR3: TGTGCCAGTAGTGAGAGCAGGCTCGGAGAAAAACTGTTTTTT. It yields the protein CASSESRLGEKLFF.

This clone was counted only a few times. The same CDR3 also results from other DNA sequences found in this sample. The chain uses TRBV5-1 and TRBJ1-4; 9 nucleotides align to TRBD1. The J segment lost 8 bases and the V segment lost 4 bases, leaving 6 bases of the junction unmatched. This CDR3 is 14 amino acids long. In germline, CDR1 is SGHRS, CDR2 YFSETQ. For the CDR3, the DNA is TGCGCCAGCAGCCCGGACAGGGGCAACGAAAAACTGTTTTTT. Its translation is CASSPDRGNEKLFF.

The chain couples TRBV2 to TRBJ1-2; 10 nucleotides align to TRBD1. With 5 bases clipped from V and 6 bases from J, the junction kept 6 bases outside the gene matches. The CDR3 sequence is 14 residues long. From germline, CDR1 is SNHLY and CDR2 FYNNEI. The CDR3 here is CASSTRGTGDGYTF. As DNA, the CDR3 is TGTGCCAGCAGTACCAGAGGGACAGGGGATGGCTACACCTTC.

This clone turned up a few times. This chain connects TRBV9 to TRBJ1-1; D is unclear. CDR3 size: 15 residues. CDR1 is SGDLS and CDR2 is YYNGEE in the germline V gene. Trimming removed 5 bases at V and 0 bases at J, with 14 bases between. The CDR3 DNA reads as TGTGCCAGCAGTGAAAGACCCGAGGTGAACACTGAAGCTTTCTTT. This translates into CASSERPEVNTEAFF.

The chain uses TRBV5-4 and TRBJ2-3; D may be TRBD2 (5 bases). Germline-derived CDR1 and CDR2 are SGHNT and YYREEE (reference sequence). The CDR3 consists of 15 residues. V was clipped by 0 bases and J by 1 base, with 9 bases between them. The CDR3 coding sequence is TGTGCCAGCAGCTTGGATGGAGGTGGCACAGATACGCAGTATTTT. Translating it yields CASSLDGGGTDTQYF.

Here the CDR3 reads CASSLRLRGIHGYTF. The CDR3 nucleotides are TGCGCCAGCAGCTTGAGGTTGCGGGGTATACATGGCTACACCTTC. This rearrangement joins TRBV5-1 to TRBJ1-2; no definite D call. Trimming took 1 base from V and 6 from J, leaving 16 bases between them. CDR1 is SGHRS and CDR2 is YFSETQ in the germline V gene. The CDR3 spans 15 residues. Filled out from reference TRBV5-1 and TRBJ1-2, the complete variable domain reads KAGVTQTPRYLIKTRGQQVTLSCSPISGHRSVSWYQQTPGQGLQFLFEYFSETQRNKGNFPGRFSGRQFSNSRSEMNVSTLELGDSALYLCASSLRLRGIHGYTFGSGTRLTVV.

This clone has just one count. The chain carries TRBV7-2 and TRBJ2-7, with a weak D call TRBD2 (6 bases). This CDR3 region has 14 residues. Germline loops: CDR1 SGHTA, CDR2 FQGNSA. Trimming removed 5 bases at V and 6 bases at J, with 17 bases between. For the CDR3, the DNA is TGTGCCAGCAGCCGGGGACTTCTGGAGGGCGAGCAGTACTTC. It yields the protein CASSRGLLEGEQYF.

The V call is TRBV9, the J call TRBJ1-1; tentatively, D is TRBD1 (5 bases). Trimming left V 0 bases short and J 3 bases short, with 9 bases between. Germline values: CDR1 SGDLS, CDR2 YYNGEE. The CDR3 has 14 residues. CDR3 region: CASSVGLQDTEAFF. CDR3 in DNA: TGTGCCAGCAGCGTAGGGCTACAGGACACTGAAGCTTTCTTT.

The chain recombines TRBV9 with TRBJ1-5, with TRBD1 identical over 8 bases. The CDR3 extends over 15 amino acids. The germline gives CDR1 SGDLS, CDR2 YYNGEE. Trimming cost V 4 bases and J 1 base; bases outside gene matches: 4. The DNA of the CDR3 is TGTGCCAGCAGCCGGACAGGGTTGAGCAATCAGCCCCAGCATTTT. It is translated as CASSRTGLSNQPQHF.

This clone turned up a few times. This sequence joins TRBV29-1 and TRBJ2-3, with 10 positions matching TRBD2. The germline V gene encodes CDR1 SQVTM and CDR2 ANQGSEA. The CDR3 extends over 16 amino acids. Losses at the gene ends were 4 bases for V and 3 bases for J; bases not matched to a gene: 10. The CDR3 DNA is TGCAGCGTTGGGCCACCTAGCGGGAGAAGGACAGATACGCAGTATTTT. Protein product: CSVGPPSGRRTDTQYF.

V and J are TRBV6-5 and TRBJ1-5; D not certain. Trimming removed 6 bases at V and 7 bases at J, with 16 bases between. This CDR3 spans 14 amino acids. Germline V gene lookup returns CDR1 MNHEY and CDR2 SVGAGI. In nucleotides, the CDR3 is TGTGCCAGCAGCCGGTCGGGGTTGGGGCAGCCCCAGCATTTT. It codes for CASSRSGLGQPQHF.

The J gene is TRBJ2-3, the V gene TRBV29-1; 9 positions agree with TRBD2. Germline V lookup: CDR1 SQVTM, CDR2 ANQGSEA. The CDR3 has 14 amino acids. The ends lost 5 bases at V and 2 bases at J; junction bases unmatched: 5. Written as DNA, the CDR3 is TGCAGCGTTCTAGCGGGATTCCCCACAGATACGCAGTATTTT. Encoded protein: CSVLAGFPTDTQYF.

This chain uses TRBV27 with TRBJ1-2; no clear D gene. V lost 5 bases, J lost 6 bases, and 19 bases lay in between. Per germline, CDR1 MNHEY and CDR2 SMNVEV (reference sequence). The CDR3 runs 15 residues. CDR3 in amino acids: CASSRSTRNEDGYTF. Here the CDR3 DNA reads TGTGCCAGCAGTCGAAGTACCCGAAACGAGGATGGCTACACCTTC.

The chain combines TRBV21-1 with TRBJ2-5; the D call of TRBD1 is as the table states it, not checked on the DNA. TRBV21-1 has pseudogene status. The CDR3 totals 17 residues. The CDR3 nucleotides read TGTGCCAGCAGCAAAGCGAATACGGACAGAAGCCAAGAGACCCAGTACTTC. It specifies CASSKANTDRSQETQYF.

The rearrangement links TRBV27 to TRBJ1-5; a weak D match, TRBD1 (6 bases). V dropped 3 bases and J dropped 2 bases, with 14 bases sitting between them. CDR3 length equals 16 residues. Per germline, CDR1 MNHEY and CDR2 SMNVEV (reference sequence). CDR3 residues: CASSFQGGSGNQPQHF. In DNA form, the CDR3 reads TGTGCCAGCAGTTTTCAAGGGGGATCAGGCAATCAGCCCCAGCATTTT.

The chain joins TRBV11-3 to TRBJ2-2; 10 bases align to TRBD1. CDR1 and CDR2 from the germline V gene are SGHNT and YENEEA. V lost 5 bases, J lost 6 bases, and 6 bases stayed unmatched. This CDR3 has 15 residues. In nucleotides, the CDR3 is TGTGCCAGCAGCATCGGGACAGGGGTCTCCGGGGAGCTGTTTTTT. This translates into CASSIGTGVSGELFF.

The chain couples TRBV6-4 to TRBJ1-5; D not certain. The germline CDR1 and CDR2 sequences are MRHNA and SNTAGT. Trimming removed 2 bases at V and 1 base at J, with 6 bases between. The CDR3 extends over 14 amino acids. The CDR3 reads CASSDRPSNQPQHF. The CDR3 DNA reads as TGTGCCAGCAGTGACCGTCCCAGCAATCAGCCCCAGCATTTT.

This clone was seen just once. The chain couples TRBV19 to TRBJ1-6; TRBD1 matches 8 bases. Germline assignment: CDR1 LNHDA and CDR2 SQIVND (reference sequence). The V and J ends lost 5 bases and 0 bases, in that order; junction bases with no gene match: 6. CDR3 size: 17 residues. For the CDR3, the DNA is TGTGCCAGTAGTCGAGGGGACAGGAGCTCCTATAATTCACCCCTCCACTTT. Translation: CASSRGDRSSYNSPLHF.